This T cell receptor (beta chain) is drawn from a study of T cells after yellow fever vaccination (dated by TCRdb to between 2019 and 2020). About the study as a whole: The SMART-Seq v4 Ultra Low Input RNA kit was used to prepare libraries from fractions with low cell numbers. Bulk TCR alpha and beta repertoires were sequenced longitudinally to track T-cell clones before and after primary and booster YFV17D yellow fever vaccination. The cohort comprised two healthy male donors, one aged 18 to 30 and one aged 30 to 40 years. Blood was collected at multiple timepoints before and after primary and secondary immunization, and bulk PBMC replicates and cell subsets were isolated.

Interpreted using the paper, the treatment or condition label stands for: live attenuated yellow fever vaccine strain. At every blood-draw timepoint, two biological replicates of bulk PBMCs were collected. A standard Ficoll-Paque protocol was used to isolate PBMCs from peripheral blood. TriZol was used to extract RNA from bulk PBMCs, CD4 and CD8 fractions, and dextramer-positive and dextramer-negative fractions. TCR cDNA was made using 5'RACE template switching, a step that added a universal primer site and unique molecular identifiers. Priming for cDNA synthesis came from both the TCR alpha and TCR beta constant segments. Library amplification involved two PCR steps, and the second step added sample barcodes and sequencing adapters. Sequencing of libraries was done on Illumina HiSeq 2500 (2x100 bp) or NovaSeq (2x150 bp). The source study handled its data this way. Reads were demultiplexed and collapsed into UMI consensus sequences with MIGEC, and V(D)J alignment was performed with MiXCR. Vaccine-responding clonotypes were identified with edgeR using replicate PBMC samples, with FDR below 0.01 and a log2 fold change above 5 up to day 15 being required. Each bulk clonotype received a CD4 or CD8 identity based on whether the sequenced CD4 or CD8 repertoire contained that clonotype at higher abundance. TCRdb redid the processing of the public reads, applying fastp at Q25 and MiXCR, and retained in-frame beta chains. Under each unique CDR3 protein, matching rows form one entry showing the most common genes and DNA. The authors' filters were not applied to this entry. Across this sample there are some 670,000 distinct CDR3 sequences, with 9% to 15% seen only once. The biggest ten clones account for more than 13% of the sample.

Paper-wide results and their limitations: Compared with the primary T-cell response, the secondary T-cell response was weaker but faster, peaking on day 5 rather than day 15. Most clones expanded after primary vaccination were re-detected after the booster (96% of CD4 and roughly 85% of CD8), suggesting broad memory maintenance. The study included only a couple of donors, which limits how far the findings can be generalized. A small fraction of clonotypes showed up in both the CD4 and CD8 compartments, probably as a result of convergent recombination. Because abundant contaminating clonotypes from the bulk population could be contained in FACS-sorted repertoires, computational filtering was required.

For this clonotype: Its specific antigen is unknown. No per-base quality is available; no much larger clone lies one base away.

Taken from the germline V gene (reference sequence), the CDR1 and CDR2 loops are MNHEY and SMNVEV. The CDR3 numbers 11 residues from cysteine through phenylalanine. The DNA shown is the 33-base CDR3, in frame from base 1. V sheds 1 base and J sheds 12 bases, leaving 8 bases between their ends. The receptor was derived from a man aged 25-45 years who received the YFV17D yellow fever vaccine. Specimen: PBMCs, collected on the day of the yellow fever booster vaccination. In this chain, TRBV27 is recombined with TRBJ2-3; the D match is possibly TRBD1 or TRBD2, with 5 bases aligned in each. The CDR3 region reads CASSLWGIQYF. The sequenced DNA: TGTGCCAGCAGTTTATGGGGGATCCAGTATTTT.